This entry lists 30 T cell receptor beta chains sequenced from one sample in a study of T cell therapy after organ transplantation. Repertoires were generated with immunoSEQ multiplex PCR, while TCRdb's copy carries only in-frame clones and drops some. The table includes about 50,000 clones, 85% to 95% detected once. Antigens for these TCRs are unknown. Sequencing used CD8+ T cells from blood, obtained before autologous CMV-specific T cell therapy. All receptors come from a human patient who had received a solid organ transplant and had CMV disease.

This chain uses TRBV27 with TRBJ2-7, with TRBD2 matching 9 bases. This CDR3 is 16 amino acids long. In germline, CDR1 is MNHEY, CDR2 SMNVEV (reference sequence). V gave up 2 bases and J gave up 0 bases; unmatched junction bases: 5. The CDR3 DNA follows: TGTGCCAGCAGTTTAGGATCTAGCGGGGTCTCCTACGAGCAGTACTTC. This translates into CASSLGSSGVSYEQYF.

The count of this clone is one. The chain recombines TRBV9 with TRBJ2-7; D gene uncertain. This CDR3 region has 12 residues. The V end lost 8 bases, the J end lost 0 bases, and 9 bases lay between the germline ends. CDR1 is SGDLS and CDR2 is YYNGEE in the germline V gene. The CDR3 reads CASGGDSYEQYF. The CDR3 nucleotides are TGTGCCAGTGGTGGCGACTCCTACGAGCAGTACTTC.

This rearrangement joins TRBV2 to TRBJ2-7; tentatively, D is TRBD2 (5 bases). The germline V gene has CDR1 SNHLY and CDR2 FYNNEI. The V end was cut by 3 bases, the J end by 7 bases, with 10 bases between. The CDR3 consists of 12 residues. CDR3 nucleotides: TGTGCCAGCAGTGAGGTACGCGGGGAGCAGTACTTC. Translated, it gives CASSEVRGEQYF.

The V and J genes are TRBV5-6 and TRBJ2-3; tentative D call: TRBD2 (5 bases). V lost 4 bases and J 4 bases, leaving 25 bases between the germline ends. The V gene's germline CDR1 is SGHDT and CDR2 YYEEEE. The CDR3 is 18 amino acids. CDR3 protein: CASSPYIEGLILADTQYF. The CDR3 DNA sequence: TGTGCCAGCAGCCCCTACATTGAGGGCCTCATTCTCGCAGATACGCAGTATTTT.

A single count supports this clone. The chain joins TRBV9 to TRBJ2-1; D ambiguous. V was shortened by 4 bases and J by 4 bases, with 9 bases between the two germline ends. This CDR3 contains 13 residues. Germline values: CDR1 SGDLS, CDR2 YYNGEE. The CDR3 coding sequence is TGTGCCAGCAGCACCGACGGATACAATGAGCAGTTCTTC. Translation: CASSTDGYNEQFF. Complete variable domain (other parts from reference TRBV9 and TRBJ2-1): DSGVTQTPKHLITATGQRVTLRCSPRSGDLSVYWYQQSLDQGLQFLIQYYNGEERAKGNILERFSAQQFPDLHSELNLSSLELGDSALYFCASSTDGYNEQFFGPGTRLTVL.

V is TRBV4-1 and J is TRBJ1-1, with a possible D match to TRBD1 (5 bases). V was clipped by 0 bases and J by 11 bases, with 16 bases between them. The germline V gene encodes CDR1 MGHRA and CDR2 YSYEKL. This CDR3 is 14 amino acids long. CDR3 residues: CASSQDLGHLGAFF. CDR3 in DNA: TGCGCCAGCAGCCAAGATTTAGGACATCTTGGGGCTTTCTTT.

The chain carries TRBV7-8 and TRBJ1-2; 7 bases agree with TRBD1. The CDR3 covers 14 residues. The trim removed 3 bases at V and 3 bases at J, leaving 4 bases unmatched. The germline V gene has CDR1 SGHVS and CDR2 FQNEAQ. The chain's CDR3 is CASSFQGGHYGYTF. CDR3 sequence (DNA): TGTGCCAGCAGCTTCCAGGGGGGCCACTATGGCTACACCTTC.

The chain carries TRBV6-1 and TRBJ2-1; 7 nucleotides line up with TRBD1. The CDR3 sequence is 15 residues long. CDR1 is MNHNS and CDR2 is SASEGT in the germline V gene. The V and J ends lost 1 base and 6 bases, in that order; junction bases with no gene match: 6. The CDR3 protein is CASSEEEAGGNEQFF. CDR3 nucleotide sequence: TGTGCCAGCAGTGAAGAAGAAGCAGGGGGCAATGAGCAGTTCTTC.

The chain links TRBV7-8 to TRBJ2-2, with TRBD2 identical over 7 bases. The CDR3 is 16 amino acids. V dropped 5 bases and J dropped 4; count of bases not matched to a gene: 10. CDR1 is SGHVS and CDR2 is FQNEAQ in the germline V gene. The CDR3 DNA sequence: TGTGCCAGCAGCCTTAGACTAGCCAAGGGCACCGGGGAGCTGTTTTTT. Its translation: CASSLRLAKGTGELFF. Looking up the rest from reference TRBV7-8 and TRBJ2-2 gives the full variable domain: GAGVSQSPRYKVAKRGQDVALRCDPISGHVSLFWYQQALGQGPEFLTYFQNEAQLDKSGLPSDRFFAERPEGSVSTLKIQRTQQEDSAVYLCASSLRLAKGTGELFFGEGSRLTVL.

The chain uses TRBV28 and TRBJ1-2, with D hard to call. This CDR3 is 11 amino acids long. With 4 bases removed from V and 4 bases from J, the gap between germline ends came to 4 bases. Per germline, CDR1 MDHEN and CDR2 SYDVKM. The CDR3 coding sequence is TGTGCCAGCAGTTCTACCTATGGCTACACCTTC. It specifies CASSSTYGYTF.

In its sample, this clone was seen once. The chain is built from TRBV27 and TRBJ2-5; 7 bases fit TRBD2. This CDR3 is built from 15 residues. The germline CDR1 and CDR2 sequences are MNHEY and SMNVEV (reference sequence). Trimming at V came to 5 bases and at J to 1 base, leaving 7 bases not matched to a gene. In nucleotides, the CDR3 is TGTGCCAGCAGTCCTGGGGAGGGTCCCCAAGAGACCCAGTACTTC. Protein: CASSPGEGPQETQYF.

The chain links TRBV27 to TRBJ2-7, with TRBD1 as a possible D gene (6 bases). Trimming removed 6 bases from V and 6 bases from J, with 18 bases in between. In germline, CDR1 is MNHEY, CDR2 SMNVEV (reference sequence). CDR3 length: 14 residues. CDR3 DNA: TGTGCCAGCAGCCATTCCGGGACACCTTTCGAGCAGTACTTC. Protein sequence: CASSHSGTPFEQYF.

The CDR3 here is CASSQVNQNTGELFF. The CDR3 nucleotides read TGCGCCAGCAGCCAAGTAAATCAGAACACCGGGGAGCTGTTTTTT. This chain connects TRBV4-1 to TRBJ2-2; D not resolved. Germline values: CDR1 MGHRA, CDR2 YSYEKL. This CDR3 has 15 amino acids. Trimming cost V 1 base and J 1 base, with 7 bases left between them.

This chain connects TRBV13 to TRBJ2-7; 7 bases are shared with TRBD1. The CDR3 length is 14 residues. Germline trimming cut 4 bases from V and 4 bases from J; bases unmatched to any gene: 7. The germline V gene encodes CDR1 PRHDT and CDR2 FYEKMQ (reference sequence). The CDR3 bases are TGTGCCAGCAGCTCCGGGACAGCCCCTTACGAGCAGTACTTC. Translating it yields CASSSGTAPYEQYF. The full variable domain, its missing parts supplied by reference TRBV13 and TRBJ2-7, is AAGVIQSPRHLIKEKRETATLKCYPIPRHDTVYWYQQGPGQDPQFLISFYEKMQSDKGSIPDRFSAQQFSDYHSELNMSSLELGDSALYFCASSSGTAPYEQYFGPGTRLTVT.

This chain connects TRBV7-6 to TRBJ2-1, with 10 bases matching TRBD1. Germline CDR1 is SGHVS and CDR2 is FNYEAQ. This CDR3 is built from 13 residues. The ends lost 4 bases at V and 7 bases at J; junction bases unmatched: 1. This CDR3 is CASSSGQGNEQFF. CDR3 nucleotides: TGTGCCAGCAGCTCGGGACAGGGGAATGAGCAGTTCTTC.

This rearrangement joins TRBV4-2 to TRBJ1-1; the D is unclear. This CDR3 spans 15 amino acids. Trimming stripped 1 base from V and 3 bases from J, with 12 bases between. Germline CDR1 is LGHNA and CDR2 is YNFKEQ. The CDR3 nucleotides read TGTGCCAGCAGCCAAGTAACGGGAGGTGACACTGAAGCTTTCTTT. Amino acid sequence: CASSQVTGGDTEAFF.

The chain has TRBV27 and TRBJ1-2, with TRBD1 as a possible D gene (5 bases). Germline CDR1 and CDR2: MNHEY and SMNVEV (reference sequence). V lost 2 bases, J lost 1 base, and 5 bases lay in between. There are 13 residues in the CDR3. The CDR3 loop is CASSLQGNYGYTF. CDR3 bases: TGTGCCAGCAGTTTACAGGGTAACTATGGCTACACCTTC.

The V and J genes are TRBV27 and TRBJ2-4, with 9 nucleotides matching TRBD1. J gave up 8 bases and V 4 bases, and 9 bases lay outside the gene matches. The CDR3 covers 15 residues. Germline loops: CDR1 MNHEY, CDR2 SMNVEV (reference sequence). In DNA form, the CDR3 reads TGTGCCAGCAGTTCGCGGGGCCGGGACAGGGACATTCAGTACTTC. Translating gives CASSSRGRDRDIQYF.

V gene TRBV6-5 combines with J gene TRBJ2-3, with 9 positions matching TRBD2. The CDR3 covers 16 residues. Germline CDR1 MNHEY, CDR2 SVGAGI. The junction had 13 bases not matched to a gene; V was cut back by 2 bases and J by 10 bases. CDR3 region: CASSYGLAGPGGAQYF. DNA for the CDR3: TGTGCCAGCAGTTACGGTCTAGCGGGGCCCGGGGGGGCGCAGTATTTT.

The rearrangement uses TRBV6-1 and TRBJ1-3; 8 bases match TRBD1. The CDR3 spans 15 residues. The germline V gene encodes CDR1 MNHNS and CDR2 SASEGT. The V segment lost 6 bases and the J segment 6 bases; nucleotides outside the gene matches: 10. The CDR3 bases are TGTGCCAGCAGCGACGGACAGGGACCCGAAAACACCATATATTTT. It translates to CASSDGQGPENTIYF.

The chain employs TRBV14 and TRBJ1-1; D ambiguous. The V gene lost 4 bases and the J gene lost 1 base, with 1 base spanning the gap. CDR1 SGHDN and CDR2 FVKESK come from the germline V gene. The CDR3 spans 11 residues. The CDR3 coding sequence is TGTGCCAGCAGCCCGAACACTGAAGCTTTCTTT. Residues: CASSPNTEAFF.

This sequence joins TRBV5-4 and TRBJ2-2, with 9 bases matching TRBD2. The ends lost 0 bases at V and 3 bases at J; junction bases unmatched: 3. Per the germline V gene, CDR1 is SGHNT and CDR2 is YYREEE (reference sequence). This CDR3 spans 16 amino acids. CDR3 coding DNA: TGTGCCAGCAGCTTGGGTGCGGGAGGGTACACCGGGGAGCTGTTTTTT. Its translation is CASSLGAGGYTGELFF.

This clone showed up just once. The J gene is TRBJ2-7, the V gene TRBV11-2; D perhaps matches TRBD1 (5 bases). The CDR3 sequence is 13 residues long. V was trimmed by 4 bases and J by 2 bases, leaving 9 bases between them. Germline-derived CDR1 and CDR2 are SGHAT and FQNNGV. Here the CDR3 reads CASSYRQTYEQYF. CDR3 nucleotides: TGTGCCAGCAGCTACCGACAGACCTACGAGCAGTACTTC.

The CDR3 DNA reads as TGTGCCAGCAGTCCCACAGGGCCCAACACCGGGGAGCTGTTTTTT. Protein product: CASSPTGPNTGELFF. The V call is TRBV6-4, the J call TRBJ2-2, with D perhaps matching TRBD1 (6 bases). CDR1 and CDR2 (germline): MRHNA, SNTAGT. The CDR3 consists of 15 residues. Trimming removed 5 bases from V and 2 bases from J, with 12 bases in between.

The V call is TRBV10-2, the J call TRBJ1-1; D unresolved. Between the trimmed V and J ends, which lost 0 bases and 5 bases, there was a span of 7 bases. The CDR3 runs 13 residues. Germline V gene data show CDR1 as WSHSY and CDR2 as SAAADI. The CDR3 here is CASSESGRTEAFF. The CDR3 DNA is TGCGCCAGCAGTGAGTCAGGCAGGACTGAAGCTTTCTTT.

The rearrangement links TRBV6-4 to TRBJ2-2; D unclear. Germline-derived CDR1 and CDR2 are MRHNA and SNTAGT. Trimming cost V 0 bases and J 3 bases, with 11 bases left between them. The CDR3 totals 16 residues. CDR3 sequence reads: CASSDSTDGDTGELFF. DNA for the CDR3: TGTGCCAGCAGTGACTCCACGGATGGGGACACCGGGGAGCTGTTTTTT.

The J gene is TRBJ2-1, the V gene TRBV4-1, with a tentative D call TRBD1 (6 bases). Germline assignment: CDR1 MGHRA and CDR2 YSYEKL. The V end was cut by 1 base, the J end by 0 bases, with 16 bases between. The CDR3 has 18 residues. Written as DNA, the CDR3 is TGCGCCAGCAGCCAAGGCCGCCAGGGGCGGAGCTCCTACAATGAGCAGTTCTTC. Translation gives CASSQGRQGRSSYNEQFF.

A single count supports this clone. This chain connects TRBV6-5 to TRBJ1-3; D gene uncertain. Germline V lookup: CDR1 MNHEY, CDR2 SVGAGI. V lost 8 bases, J lost 0 bases, and 11 bases lay in between. CDR3 length: 14 amino acids. The CDR3 DNA reads as TGTGCCAGCGGCGAGGGTGGCTCTGGAAACACCATATATTTT. Translated: CASGEGGSGNTIYF.

The chain carries TRBV11-2 and TRBJ1-1, with D perhaps TRBD1 (6 bases). Germline lookup yields CDR1 SGHAT and CDR2 FQNNGV. V was cut by 1 base and J by 6 bases, with 15 bases left in between. The CDR3 is made up of 15 amino acids. CDR3 in DNA: TGTGCCAGCAGCTTAGCGGTAACAGGGCTTCCTGAAGCTTTCTTT. It yields the protein CASSLAVTGLPEAFF. The full variable domain, rest sourced from reference TRBV11-2 and TRBJ1-1, is EAGVAQSPRYKIIEKRQSVAFWCNPISGHATLYWYQQILGQGPKLLIQFQNNGVVDDSQLPKDRFSAERLKGVDSTLKIQPAKLEDSAVYLCASSLAVTGLPEAFFGQGTRLTVV.

V usage is TRBV5-6 and J usage is TRBJ2-7; D possibly corresponds to TRBD1 (5 bases). The germline V gene encodes CDR1 SGHDT and CDR2 YYEEEE. The CDR3 consists of 15 residues. V was pared by 0 bases and J by 6 bases, with 16 bases between. The CDR3, as DNA: TGTGCCAGCAGCTTGGAACAGGTTCGGCTTGGCGAGCAGTACTTC. As protein: CASSLEQVRLGEQYF.